These T cell receptor beta chains were read from a single sample in a study of T cells in Graves' hyperthyroidism and ophthalmopathy. TCRdb re-analysed the multiplex PCR reads in MiXCR, keeping a single row per CDR3 protein. Of more than 300,000 distinct CDR3 sequences listed, 14% were seen once; the top ten hold 20% to 25%. Specimen: blood. The receptors derive from a woman in her twenties or thirties with Graves' hyperthyroidism. CDR3s include the opening cysteine and the closing phenylalanine or tryptophan. D genes are given only for firm matches. Clone size appears in some rows only: once, few, many, or a class for an expanded clone.

D gene: .; clone size: many; J gene: TRBJ1-6; CDR3 length: 15; V gene: TRBV15; CDR3 protein: CATSRVDRFISPLHF; CDR3 DNA: TGTGCCACCAGCAGAGTCGACAGGTTTATTTCACCCCTCCACTTT
D gene: .; clone size: many; J gene: TRBJ1-5; CDR3 length: 14; V gene: TRBV24-1; CDR3 protein: CATAPATSNQPQHF; CDR3 DNA: TGTGCCACAGCCCCTGCTACTAGCAATCAGCCCCAGCATTTT
D gene: TRBD2; clone size: many; J gene: TRBJ2-2; CDR3 length: 16; V gene: TRBV7-9; CDR3 protein: CASSPASGRSSGELFF; CDR3 DNA: TGTGCCAGCAGCCCTGCTAGCGGGAGAAGTAGCGGGGAGCTGTTTTTT
D gene: .; clone size: .; J gene: TRBJ1-2; CDR3 length: 16; V gene: TRBV20-1; CDR3 protein: CSARPKYRGLRGGYTF; CDR3 DNA: TGCAGTGCTAGACCAAAATATAGGGGACTGAGAGGTGGCTACACCTTT
D gene: .; clone size: .; J gene: TRBJ2-3; CDR3 length: 14; V gene: TRBV4-2; CDR3 protein: CASSQGGIHNTQYF; CDR3 DNA: TGTGCCAGCAGCCAAGGAGGAATCCATAATACGCAGTATTTT
D gene: TRBD2; clone size: few; J gene: TRBJ2-1; CDR3 length: 15; V gene: TRBV19; CDR3 protein: CASRASGMGYNEQFF; CDR3 DNA: TGTGCCAGTAGGGCTAGCGGGATGGGCTACAATGAGCAGTTCTTC
D gene: .; clone size: .; J gene: TRBJ1-6; CDR3 length: 16; V gene: TRBV28; CDR3 protein: CATTLGVPVYNSPLHF; CDR3 DNA: TGTGCCACCACTCTTGGAGTGCCTGTCTATAATTCACCCCTCCACTTT
D gene: .; clone size: many; J gene: TRBJ2-1; CDR3 length: 16; V gene: TRBV28; CDR3 protein: CASSSSSGEGYNEQFF; CDR3 DNA: TGTGCCAGCAGTTCCTCCAGCGGAGAAGGCTACAATGAGCAGTTCTTC
D gene: .; clone size: .; J gene: TRBJ2-7; CDR3 length: 15; V gene: TRBV5-4; CDR3 protein: CASSLDPGSSYEQYF; CDR3 DNA: TGTGCCAGCAGCTTGGATCCGGGGAGTTCCTACGAGCAGTACTTC
D gene: .; clone size: many; J gene: TRBJ2-7; CDR3 length: 15; V gene: TRBV24-1; CDR3 protein: CATNPTQRGCYEQYF; CDR3 DNA: TGTGCCACCAATCCCACCCAGAGGGGCTGCTACGAGCAGTACTTC
D gene: .; clone size: few; J gene: TRBJ2-1; CDR3 length: 14; V gene: TRBV20-1; CDR3 protein: CSARDPDWNNEQFF; CDR3 DNA: TGCAGTGCTAGAGATCCGGACTGGAACAATGAGCAGTTCTTC
D gene: .; clone size: .; J gene: TRBJ2-7; CDR3 length: 15; V gene: TRBV28; CDR3 protein: CASSPTHTIPYEQYF; CDR3 DNA: TGTGCCAGCAGCCCTACACACACTATCCCCTACGAGCAGTACTTC
D gene: TRBD2; clone size: few; J gene: TRBJ2-7; CDR3 length: 15; V gene: TRBV20-1; CDR3 protein: CSARDSGGRVNEQYF; CDR3 DNA: TGCAGTGCTAGAGATAGTGGCGGGAGAGTAAACGAGCAGTACTTC
D gene: TRBD2; clone size: many; J gene: TRBJ2-5; CDR3 length: 15; V gene: TRBV29-1; CDR3 protein: CSVGGLGGRTETQYF; CDR3 DNA: TGCAGCGTTGGGGGCCTGGGAGGGAGGACAGAGACCCAGTACTTC
D gene: .; clone size: few; J gene: TRBJ2-3; CDR3 length: 13; V gene: TRBV6-1; CDR3 protein: CASSEIFTDTQYF; CDR3 DNA: TGTGCCAGCAGTGAAATTTTCACAGATACGCAGTATTTT
D gene: .; clone size: .; J gene: TRBJ2-1; CDR3 length: 17; V gene: TRBV20-1; CDR3 protein: CSARDQNSGSTYNEQFF; CDR3 DNA: TGCAGTGCTAGAGATCAGAATAGCGGCTCTACCTACAATGAGCAGTTCTTC
D gene: .; clone size: many; J gene: TRBJ2-3; CDR3 length: 15; V gene: TRBV7-2; CDR3 protein: CASSNVPASTDTQYF; CDR3 DNA: TGTGCCAGCAGCAATGTTCCGGCTAGCACAGATACGCAGTATTTT
D gene: .; clone size: many; J gene: TRBJ2-5; CDR3 length: 12; V gene: TRBV7-8; CDR3 protein: CASSYREETQYF; CDR3 DNA: TGTGCCAGCAGCTACAGAGAAGAGACCCAGTACTTC
D gene: .; clone size: many; J gene: TRBJ1-1; CDR3 length: 11; V gene: TRBV20-1; CDR3 protein: CSAPSWTEAFF; CDR3 DNA: TGCAGTGCCCCATCATGGACTGAAGCTTTCTTT
D gene: .; clone size: .; J gene: TRBJ1-5; CDR3 length: 16; V gene: TRBV12-3/TRBV12-4; CDR3 protein: CASSLSWGEVDQPQHF; CDR3 DNA: TGTGCCAGCAGTTTAAGTTGGGGAGAGGTGGATCAGCCCCAGCATTTT
D gene: .; clone size: few; J gene: TRBJ2-5; CDR3 length: 15; V gene: TRBV30; CDR3 protein: CAWSVGTGERETQYF; CDR3 DNA: TGTGCCTGGAGTGTAGGAACGGGAGAGCGGGAGACCCAGTACTTC
D gene: .; clone size: many; J gene: TRBJ2-7; CDR3 length: 15; V gene: TRBV7-8; CDR3 protein: CASSLDQGGSYEQYF; CDR3 DNA: TGTGCCAGCAGCTTGGACCAGGGGGGCTCCTACGAGCAGTACTTC
D gene: TRBD2; clone size: few; J gene: TRBJ2-1; CDR3 length: 15; V gene: TRBV6-1; CDR3 protein: CASSFGEGGYNEQFF; CDR3 DNA: TGTGCCAGCAGTTTCGGGGAGGGAGGGTACAATGAGCAGTTCTTC
D gene: .; clone size: .; J gene: TRBJ1-6; CDR3 length: 16; V gene: TRBV27; CDR3 protein: CASSLSWQGIDSPLHF; CDR3 DNA: TGTGCCAGCAGTTTATCGTGGCAGGGGATTGATTCACCCCTCCACTTT
D gene: TRBD2; clone size: .; J gene: TRBJ2-1; CDR3 length: 14; V gene: TRBV12-3/TRBV12-4; CDR3 protein: CASSSGTRLNEQFF; CDR3 DNA: TGTGCCAGCAGTTCCGGGACTAGGCTCAATGAGCAGTTCTTC
D gene: .; clone size: many; J gene: TRBJ2-4; CDR3 length: 14; V gene: TRBV28; CDR3 protein: CASLGVGGQNIQYF; CDR3 DNA: TGTGCCAGCCTCGGTGTGGGGGGACAAAACATTCAGTACTTC
D gene: .; clone size: many; J gene: TRBJ1-5; CDR3 length: 16; V gene: TRBV28; CDR3 protein: CASSLKASRINQPQHF; CDR3 DNA: TGTGCCAGCAGTTTAAAGGCTTCACGTATCAATCAGCCCCAGCATTTT
D gene: .; clone size: few; J gene: TRBJ2-6; CDR3 length: 20; V gene: TRBV6-5; CDR3 protein: CASSYSIGAGLLSGANVLTF; CDR3 DNA: TGTGCCAGCAGTTACTCGATTGGGGCAGGGCTCTTATCTGGGGCCAACGTCCTGACTTTC
D gene: .; clone size: .; J gene: TRBJ2-1; CDR3 length: 16; V gene: TRBV28; CDR3 protein: CASSSEALGVNNELFF; CDR3 DNA: TGTGCCAGCAGTTCCGAAGCCCTGGGAGTAAACAATGAGCTGTTCTTC
D gene: .; clone size: many; J gene: TRBJ1-5; CDR3 length: 14; V gene: TRBV7-8; CDR3 protein: CASSPDSGYQPQHF; CDR3 DNA: TGTGCCAGCAGTCCAGACTCGGGGTATCAGCCCCAGCATTTT
D gene: TRBD2; clone size: many; J gene: TRBJ2-1; CDR3 length: 14; V gene: TRBV28; CDR3 protein: CASGPAGRGNEQFF; CDR3 DNA: TGTGCCAGCGGCCCAGCGGGGAGAGGCAATGAGCAGTTCTTC
D gene: .; clone size: .; J gene: TRBJ2-2; CDR3 length: 16; V gene: TRBV15; CDR3 protein: CATSRDQGGNTGELFF; CDR3 DNA: TGTGCCACCAGCAGAGATCAGGGGGGGAACACCGGGGAGCTGTTTTTT
D gene: .; clone size: few; J gene: TRBJ2-2; CDR3 length: 15; V gene: TRBV5-1; CDR3 protein: CASRDSLGDRGELFF; CDR3 DNA: TGCGCCAGCAGAGATTCTCTGGGGGACCGCGGGGAGCTGTTTTTT
D gene: .; clone size: many; J gene: TRBJ1-1; CDR3 length: 14; V gene: TRBV7-3; CDR3 protein: CASSLGVQTTEAFF; CDR3 DNA: TGTGCCAGCAGCTTAGGGGTACAGACCACTGAAGCTTTCTTT
D gene: TRBD1; clone size: many; J gene: TRBJ2-7; CDR3 length: 13; V gene: TRBV11-2; CDR3 protein: CASSSRTGVEQYF; CDR3 DNA: TGTGCCAGCAGCTCCCGTACAGGGGTCGAGCAGTACTTC
D gene: TRBD1; clone size: many; J gene: TRBJ2-3; CDR3 length: 18; V gene: TRBV11-2; CDR3 protein: CASSFRTGGGVGTDTQYF; CDR3 DNA: TGTGCCAGCAGCTTCCGGACAGGGGGCGGGGTAGGGACAGATACGCAGTATTTT
D gene: TRBD1; clone size: few; J gene: TRBJ2-1; CDR3 length: 13; V gene: TRBV12-3/TRBV12-4; CDR3 protein: CAISGTGWNEQFF; CDR3 DNA: TGTGCCATATCCGGGACAGGGTGGAATGAGCAGTTCTTC
D gene: .; clone size: many; J gene: TRBJ2-7; CDR3 length: 13; V gene: TRBV6-2/TRBV6-3; CDR3 protein: CAIRETYAYEQYF; CDR3 DNA: TGTGCCATCCGGGAGACCTATGCCTACGAGCAGTACTTC
D gene: .; clone size: many; J gene: TRBJ2-7; CDR3 length: 15; V gene: TRBV11-2; CDR3 protein: CASSLNFYGAYEQYF; CDR3 DNA: TGTGCCAGCAGCTTAAACTTCTACGGGGCCTACGAGCAGTACTTC
D gene: .; clone size: few; J gene: TRBJ2-5; CDR3 length: 15; V gene: TRBV11-2; CDR3 protein: CASSLAATRQETQYF; CDR3 DNA: TGTGCCAGCAGCTTAGCCGCGACTAGACAAGAGACCCAGTACTTC
D gene: TRBD1; clone size: .; J gene: TRBJ2-7; CDR3 length: 13; V gene: TRBV5-1; CDR3 protein: CASSRDSYNEQYF; CDR3 DNA: TGCGCCAGCAGCCGGGACAGTTACAACGAGCAGTACTTC
D gene: .; clone size: many; J gene: TRBJ2-3; CDR3 length: 14; V gene: TRBV20-1; CDR3 protein: CSARDGQFTDTQYF; CDR3 DNA: TGCAGTGCTAGAGACGGACAGTTCACAGATACGCAGTATTTT